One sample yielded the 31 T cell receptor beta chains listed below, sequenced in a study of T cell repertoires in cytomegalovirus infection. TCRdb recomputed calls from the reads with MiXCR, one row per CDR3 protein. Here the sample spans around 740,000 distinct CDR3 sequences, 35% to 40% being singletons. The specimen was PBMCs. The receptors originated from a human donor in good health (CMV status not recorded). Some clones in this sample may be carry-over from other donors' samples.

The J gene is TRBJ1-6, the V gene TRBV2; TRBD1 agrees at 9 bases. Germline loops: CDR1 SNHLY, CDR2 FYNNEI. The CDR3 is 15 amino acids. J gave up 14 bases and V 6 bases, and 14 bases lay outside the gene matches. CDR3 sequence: CASSQKGQGSLALHF. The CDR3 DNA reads TGTGCCAGCAGCCAGAAAGGACAGGGGTCTTTGGCCCTCCACTTT.

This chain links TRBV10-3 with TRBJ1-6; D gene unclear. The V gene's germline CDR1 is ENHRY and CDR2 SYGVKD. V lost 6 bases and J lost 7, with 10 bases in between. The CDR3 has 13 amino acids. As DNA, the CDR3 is TGTGCCATCAGGCCGGGTGAGAATTCACCCCTCCACTTT. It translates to CAIRPGENSPLHF.

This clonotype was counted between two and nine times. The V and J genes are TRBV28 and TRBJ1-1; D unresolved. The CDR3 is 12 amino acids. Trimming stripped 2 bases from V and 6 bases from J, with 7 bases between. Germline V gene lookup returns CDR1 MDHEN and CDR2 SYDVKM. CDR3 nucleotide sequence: TGTGCCAGCAGTTTAGGAGACTCTGAAGCTTTCTTT. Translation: CASSLGDSEAFF.

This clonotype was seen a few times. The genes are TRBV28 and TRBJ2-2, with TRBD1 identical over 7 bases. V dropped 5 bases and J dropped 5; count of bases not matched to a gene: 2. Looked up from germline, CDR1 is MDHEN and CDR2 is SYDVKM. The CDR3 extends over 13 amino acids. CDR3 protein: CASSIQGTGELFF. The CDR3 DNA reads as TGTGCCAGCAGTATACAGGGGACCGGGGAGCTGTTTTTT.

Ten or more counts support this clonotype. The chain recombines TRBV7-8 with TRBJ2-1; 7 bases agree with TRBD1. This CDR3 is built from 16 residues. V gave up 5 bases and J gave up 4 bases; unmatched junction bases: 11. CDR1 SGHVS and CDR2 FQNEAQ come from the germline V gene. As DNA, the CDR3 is TGTGCCAGCAGCCTATTACAGGGGATGGAGTACAATGAGCAGTTCTTC. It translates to CASSLLQGMEYNEQFF.

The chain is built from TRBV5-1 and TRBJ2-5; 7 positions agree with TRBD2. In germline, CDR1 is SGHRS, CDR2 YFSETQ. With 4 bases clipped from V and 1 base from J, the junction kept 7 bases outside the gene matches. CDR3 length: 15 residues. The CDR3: CASSPRDYRQETQYF. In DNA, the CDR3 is TGCGCCAGCAGCCCCCGGGACTACCGCCAAGAGACCCAGTACTTC.

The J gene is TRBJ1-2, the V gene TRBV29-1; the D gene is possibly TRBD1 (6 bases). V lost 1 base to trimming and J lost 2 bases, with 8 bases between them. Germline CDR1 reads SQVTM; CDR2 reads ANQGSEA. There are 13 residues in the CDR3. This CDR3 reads CSVEAGQNYGYTF. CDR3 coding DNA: TGCAGCGTTGAAGCCGGACAGAACTATGGCTACACCTTC.

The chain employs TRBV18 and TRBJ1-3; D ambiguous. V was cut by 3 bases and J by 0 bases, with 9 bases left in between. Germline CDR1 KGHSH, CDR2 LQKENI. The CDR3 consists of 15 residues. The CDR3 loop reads CASSPHRHSGNTIYF. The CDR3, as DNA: TGTGCCAGCTCACCCCATCGACACTCTGGAAACACCATATATTTT.

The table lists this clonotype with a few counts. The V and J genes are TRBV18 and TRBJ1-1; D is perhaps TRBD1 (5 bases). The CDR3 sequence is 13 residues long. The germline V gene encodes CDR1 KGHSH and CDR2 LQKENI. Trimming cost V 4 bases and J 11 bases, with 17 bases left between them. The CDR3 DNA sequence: TGTGCCAGCTCACATCCAGGGACGAGTATTGCTTTCTTT. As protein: CASSHPGTSIAFF.

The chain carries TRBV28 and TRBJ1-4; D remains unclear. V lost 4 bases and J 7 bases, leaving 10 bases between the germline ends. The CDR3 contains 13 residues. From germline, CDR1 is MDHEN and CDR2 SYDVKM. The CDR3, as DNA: TGTGCCAGCAGTTCACGGTTGGGTGAAAAACTGTTTTTT. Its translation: CASSSRLGEKLFF.

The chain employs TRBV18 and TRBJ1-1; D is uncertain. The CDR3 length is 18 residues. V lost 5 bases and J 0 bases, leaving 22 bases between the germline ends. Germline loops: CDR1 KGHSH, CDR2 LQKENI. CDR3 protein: CASSTSPGGTIMNTEAFF. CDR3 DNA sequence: TGTGCCAGCTCAACATCTCCAGGTGGAACGATCATGAACACTGAAGCTTTCTTT.

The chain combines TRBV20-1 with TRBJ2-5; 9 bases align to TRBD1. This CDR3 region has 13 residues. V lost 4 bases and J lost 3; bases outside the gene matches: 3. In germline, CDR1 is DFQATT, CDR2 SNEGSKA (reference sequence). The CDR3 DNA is TGCAGTGCTAAGACAGGGGGGGAAGAGACCCAGTACTTC. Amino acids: CSAKTGGEETQYF.

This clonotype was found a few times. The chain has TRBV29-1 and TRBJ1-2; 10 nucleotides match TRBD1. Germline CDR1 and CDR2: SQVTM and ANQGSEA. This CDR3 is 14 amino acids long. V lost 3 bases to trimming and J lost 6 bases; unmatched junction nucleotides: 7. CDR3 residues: CSVDPRGTGDGYTF. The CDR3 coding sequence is TGCAGCGTTGATCCCAGAGGGACAGGGGATGGCTACACCTTC. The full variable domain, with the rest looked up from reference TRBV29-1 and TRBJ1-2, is SAVISQKPSRDICQRGTSLTIQCQVDSQVTMMFWYRQQPGQSLTLIATANQGSEATYESGFVIDKFPISRPNLTFSTLTVSNMSPEDSSIYLCSVDPRGTGDGYTFGSGTRLTVV.

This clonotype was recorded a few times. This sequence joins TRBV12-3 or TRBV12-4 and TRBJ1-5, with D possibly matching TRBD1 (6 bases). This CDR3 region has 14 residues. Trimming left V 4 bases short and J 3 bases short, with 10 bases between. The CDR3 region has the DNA TGTGCCAGCAGTTCCGGGACACCCAATCAGCCCCAGCATTTT. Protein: CASSSGTPNQPQHF.

The CDR3 loop is CASSLRTSWDTGELFF. CDR3 sequence (DNA): TGTGCCAGCAGCTTAAGGACTAGTTGGGACACCGGGGAGCTGTTTTTT. The rearrangement links TRBV7-4 to TRBJ2-2, with 7 positions matching TRBD2. Trimming cost V 2 bases and J 3 bases; bases outside gene matches: 6. Germline assignment: CDR1 SGHVT and CDR2 SQSDAQ. The CDR3 contains 16 residues. The full variable domain, completed using reference TRBV7-4 and TRBJ2-2, is GAGVSQSPRYKVAKRGRDVALRCDSISGHVTLYWYRQTLGQGSEVLTYSQSDAQRDKSGRPSGRFSAERPERSVSTLKIQRTEQGDSAVYLCASSLRTSWDTGELFFGEGSRLTVL.

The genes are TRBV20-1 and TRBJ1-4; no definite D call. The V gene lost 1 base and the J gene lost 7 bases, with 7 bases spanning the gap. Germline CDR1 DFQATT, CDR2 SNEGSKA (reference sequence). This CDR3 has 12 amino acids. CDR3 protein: CSARGAGEKLFF. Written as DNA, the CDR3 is TGCAGTGCTAGAGGGGCGGGTGAAAAACTGTTTTTT.

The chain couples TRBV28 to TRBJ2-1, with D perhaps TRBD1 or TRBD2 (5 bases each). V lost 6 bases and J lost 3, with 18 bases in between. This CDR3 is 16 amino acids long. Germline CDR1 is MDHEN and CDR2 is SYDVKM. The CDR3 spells CASRIRDPGFYNEQFF. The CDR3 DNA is TGTGCCAGCAGAATACGGGACCCCGGTTTCTACAATGAGCAGTTCTTC.

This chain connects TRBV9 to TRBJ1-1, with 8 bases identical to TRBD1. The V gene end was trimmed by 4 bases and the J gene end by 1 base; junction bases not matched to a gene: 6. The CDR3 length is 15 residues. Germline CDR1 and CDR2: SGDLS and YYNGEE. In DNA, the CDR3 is TGTGCCAGCAGCACCATGACAGGGGCGAACACTGAAGCTTTCTTT. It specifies CASSTMTGANTEAFF.

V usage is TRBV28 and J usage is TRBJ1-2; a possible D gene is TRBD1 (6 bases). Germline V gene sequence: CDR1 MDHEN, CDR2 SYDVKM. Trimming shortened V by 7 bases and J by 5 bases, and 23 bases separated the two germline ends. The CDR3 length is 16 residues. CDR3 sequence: CASTPMDRHLGYGYTF. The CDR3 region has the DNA TGTGCCAGCACCCCCATGGACAGACACCTCGGTTATGGCTACACCTTC.

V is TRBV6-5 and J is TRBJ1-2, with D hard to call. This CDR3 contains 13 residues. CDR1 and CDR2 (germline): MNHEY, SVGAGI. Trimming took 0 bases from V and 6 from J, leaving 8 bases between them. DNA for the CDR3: TGTGCCAGCAGTTACTCCTCCGGGGATGGCTACACCTTC. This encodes CASSYSSGDGYTF.

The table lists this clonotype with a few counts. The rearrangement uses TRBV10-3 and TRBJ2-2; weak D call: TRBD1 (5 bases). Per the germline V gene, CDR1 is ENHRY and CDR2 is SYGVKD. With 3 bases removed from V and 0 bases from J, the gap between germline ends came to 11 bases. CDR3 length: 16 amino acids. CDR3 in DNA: TGTGCCATCAGTGAAAGACAGATTACGAACACCGGGGAGCTGTTTTTT. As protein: CAISERQITNTGELFF.

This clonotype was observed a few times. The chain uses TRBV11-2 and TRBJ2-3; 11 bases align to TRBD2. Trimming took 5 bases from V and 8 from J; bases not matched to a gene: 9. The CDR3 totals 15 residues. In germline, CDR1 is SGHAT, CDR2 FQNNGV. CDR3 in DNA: TGTGCCAGCAGCCCACGCCTTACTAGCGGGGGTACGCAGTATTTT. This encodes CASSPRLTSGGTQYF. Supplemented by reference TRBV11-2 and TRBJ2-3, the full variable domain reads EAGVAQSPRYKIIEKRQSVAFWCNPISGHATLYWYQQILGQGPKLLIQFQNNGVVDDSQLPKDRFSAERLKGVDSTLKIQPAKLEDSAVYLCASSPRLTSGGTQYFGPGTRLTVL.

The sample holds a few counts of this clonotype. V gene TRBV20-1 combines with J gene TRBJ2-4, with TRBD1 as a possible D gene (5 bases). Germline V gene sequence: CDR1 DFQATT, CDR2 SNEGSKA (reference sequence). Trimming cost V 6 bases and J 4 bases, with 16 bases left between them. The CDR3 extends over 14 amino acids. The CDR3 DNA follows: TGCAGTGCCAATTTGGACACCTCGAAAAACATTCAGTACTTC. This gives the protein CSANLDTSKNIQYF.

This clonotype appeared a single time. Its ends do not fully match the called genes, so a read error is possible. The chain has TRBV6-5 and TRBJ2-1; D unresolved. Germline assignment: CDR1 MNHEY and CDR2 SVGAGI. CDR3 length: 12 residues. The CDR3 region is CASSHSGSEQFF. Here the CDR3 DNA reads TGTGCCAGCAGTCACTCGGGTAGTGAGCAGTTCTTC.

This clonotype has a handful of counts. CDR3: CASSFGLFLTSKTYEQYF. The CDR3 DNA reads as TGTGCCAGCAGTTTCGGTCTTTTCCTAACCTCTAAAACCTACGAGCAGTACTTC. The rearrangement joins TRBV28 to TRBJ2-7; D unresolved. Trimming took off 3 bases at V and 2 bases at J, with 23 bases between the two ends. Germline lookup yields CDR1 MDHEN and CDR2 SYDVKM. The CDR3 consists of 18 residues. Filled out from reference TRBV28 and TRBJ2-7, the complete variable domain reads DVKVTQSSRYLVKRTGEKVFLECVQDMDHENMFWYRQDPGLGLRLIYFSYDVKMKEKGDIPEGYSVSREKKERFSLILESASTNQTSMYLCASSFGLFLTSKTYEQYFGPGTRLTVT.

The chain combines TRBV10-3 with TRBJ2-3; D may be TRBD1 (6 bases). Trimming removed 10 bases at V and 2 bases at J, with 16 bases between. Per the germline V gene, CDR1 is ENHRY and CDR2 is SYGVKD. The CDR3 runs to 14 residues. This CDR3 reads CATSPTGLTDTQYF. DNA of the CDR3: TGTGCCACCTCCCCGACAGGCCTCACAGATACGCAGTATTTT.

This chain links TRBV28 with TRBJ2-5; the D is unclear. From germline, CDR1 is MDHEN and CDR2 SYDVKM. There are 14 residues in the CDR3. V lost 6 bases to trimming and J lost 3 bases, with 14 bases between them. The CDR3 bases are TGTGCCAGCAGCCCCCTCCGACGGGAAGAGACCCAGTACTTC. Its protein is CASSPLRREETQYF.

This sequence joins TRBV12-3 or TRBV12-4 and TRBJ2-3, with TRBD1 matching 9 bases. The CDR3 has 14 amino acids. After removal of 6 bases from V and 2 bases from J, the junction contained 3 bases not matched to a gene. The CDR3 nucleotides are TGTGCCAGCAGCAGGGACAGGGCCACAGATACGCAGTATTTT. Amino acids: CASSRDRATDTQYF.

CDR3 sequence (DNA): TGTGCCAGCAGTTTGGAGGCCGTCAGGGGAAGCTCCTATAATTCACCCCTCCACTTT. It codes for CASSLEAVRGSSYNSPLHF. This chain uses TRBV27 with TRBJ1-6; a possible D gene is TRBD1 (6 bases). The CDR3 runs to 19 residues. V was cut by 3 bases and J by 0 bases, with 18 bases left in between. Per germline, CDR1 MNHEY and CDR2 SMNVEV (reference sequence).

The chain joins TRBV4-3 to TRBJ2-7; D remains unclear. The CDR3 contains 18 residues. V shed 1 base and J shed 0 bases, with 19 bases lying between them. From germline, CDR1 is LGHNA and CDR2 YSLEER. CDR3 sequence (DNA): TGCGCCAGCAGCCAAGTGCATGGCCCGTTCGTTAGCTCCTACGAGCAGTACTTC. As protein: CASSQVHGPFVSSYEQYF.

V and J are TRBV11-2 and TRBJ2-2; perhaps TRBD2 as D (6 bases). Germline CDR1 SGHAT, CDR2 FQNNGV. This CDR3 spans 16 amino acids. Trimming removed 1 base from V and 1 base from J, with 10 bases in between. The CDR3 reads CASSLGGTGNTGELFF. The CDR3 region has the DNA TGTGCCAGCAGCTTAGGGGGGACTGGGAACACCGGGGAGCTGTTTTTT.